Each of the 31 T cell receptor beta chains below was sequenced from the same sample in a study of blood T cells in healthy people across ages. With a J-beta primer mix and a sample-barcoded 5' primer, a second PCR ran roughly 6 to 11 cycles. TCRdb processed the 5' RACE reads anew with MiXCR; each CDR3 protein has one entry. The sample shows 910,000 or so distinct CDR3 sequences, about 51% of them seen only once. Input material: blood. These receptors came from a woman between 55 and 75 years old in good health.

The chain uses TRBV11-2 and TRBJ2-5; D not resolved. The germline gives CDR1 SGHAT, CDR2 FQNNGV. V was clipped by 0 bases and J by 5 bases, with 16 bases between them. The CDR3 extends over 16 amino acids. The CDR3 DNA follows: TGTGCCAGCAGCTTAGAACCTAGTGCAGCGCTTGAGACCCAGTACTTC. Amino acid sequence: CASSLEPSAALETQYF.

The V call is TRBV5-6, the J call TRBJ2-1, with TRBD2 matching 9 bases. This CDR3 spans 16 amino acids. The V gene end was trimmed by 4 bases and the J gene end by 9 bases; junction bases not matched to a gene: 14. From germline, CDR1 is SGHDT and CDR2 YYEEEE. The CDR3: CASSRSRGLAVGEQFF. CDR3 nucleotide sequence: TGTGCCAGCAGCCGATCTAGGGGACTAGCAGTTGGTGAGCAGTTCTTC.

The chain joins TRBV2 to TRBJ2-3, with 8 bases lining up with TRBD2. CDR1 and CDR2 (germline): SNHLY, FYNNEI. The J segment lost 3 bases and the V segment lost 7 bases, leaving 6 bases of the junction unmatched. This CDR3 region has 14 residues. The chain's CDR3 is CASKTSEGTDTQYF. In nucleotides, the CDR3 is TGTGCCAGCAAGACTAGCGAAGGGACAGATACGCAGTATTTT.

V usage is TRBV7-2 and J usage is TRBJ2-7, with D perhaps TRBD1 or TRBD2 (6 bases each). Looked up from germline, CDR1 is SGHTA and CDR2 is FQGNSA. CDR3 length: 19 amino acids. V lost 4 bases to trimming and J lost 3 bases, with 28 bases between them. The CDR3 DNA is TGTGCCAGCAGCTCCCCCGGTGGGGGGCGGAAACGAAAAAACTACGAGCAGTACTTC. Amino acids: CASSSPGGGRKRKNYEQYF.

This clonotype was observed a handful of times. The rearrangement uses TRBV7-2 and TRBJ2-1; tentative D call: TRBD2 (6 bases). Germline CDR1 reads SGHTA; CDR2 reads FQGNSA. V gave up 6 bases and J gave up 5 bases, with 20 bases separating them. The CDR3 contains 16 residues. CDR3 bases: TGTGCCAGCAGGAAAGTCCTAGCGCGAACGAACAATGAGCAGTTCTTC. Translation gives CASRKVLARTNNEQFF.

The table lists this clonotype with a few counts. The chain links TRBV12-3 or TRBV12-4 to TRBJ2-3; TRBD2 agrees at 8 bases. The J segment lost 4 bases and the V segment lost 6 bases, leaving 9 bases of the junction unmatched. This CDR3 region has 15 residues. This CDR3 is CASSPTGTRSDTQYF. CDR3 sequence (DNA): TGTGCCAGCAGCCCCACCGGGACTAGGTCAGATACGCAGTATTTT.

There are a few counts of this clonotype. J is TRBJ2-5 and V is TRBV7-2; no definite D call. The CDR3 runs to 13 residues. CDR1 is SGHTA, CDR2 FQGNSA, per germline. Deletions cut 5 bases from V and 7 bases from J, with 14 bases between. CDR3 amino acids: CASSPKRTGTQYF. Here the CDR3 DNA reads TGTGCCAGCAGCCCCAAAAGGACCGGGACCCAGTACTTC.

This clonotype has only a few counts. This chain joins TRBV28 and TRBJ2-5; no clear D gene. CDR1 MDHEN and CDR2 SYDVKM come from the germline V gene. The CDR3 consists of 11 residues. Trimming took off 9 bases at V and 5 bases at J, with 10 bases between the two ends. The CDR3 is CASGRWETQYF. The CDR3 DNA reads as TGTGCCAGTGGACGTTGGGAGACCCAGTACTTC.

Here the CDR3 reads CSAKGGYPGPEAFF. The CDR3 coding sequence is TGCAGTGCTAAGGGCGGTTACCCAGGACCTGAAGCTTTCTTT. This rearrangement joins TRBV20-1 to TRBJ1-1; D uncertain. This CDR3 spans 14 amino acids. The V end was cut by 4 bases, the J end by 6 bases, with 18 bases between. Germline lookup yields CDR1 DFQATT and CDR2 SNEGSKA (reference sequence).

This chain links TRBV20-1 with TRBJ2-1, with D perhaps being TRBD1 or TRBD2 (5 bases each). There are 14 residues in the CDR3. CDR1 DFQATT and CDR2 SNEGSKA come from the germline V gene (reference sequence). V was pared by 4 bases and J by 9 bases, with 19 bases between. CDR3 sequence: CSANPGPTMGEQFF. The CDR3 DNA reads TGCAGTGCTAATCCGGGACCAACCATGGGTGAGCAGTTCTTC.

The chain recombines TRBV5-6 with TRBJ2-3, with D maybe TRBD2 (5 bases). The ends were cut back, 4 bases at V and 3 bases at J, with 12 bases in the middle. The germline gives CDR1 SGHDT, CDR2 YYEEEE. The CDR3 spans 14 residues. CDR3 DNA: TGTGCCAGCAGCACCGGACTTGGGACAGATACGCAGTATTTT. Protein sequence: CASSTGLGTDTQYF. The full variable domain, completed using reference TRBV5-6 and TRBJ2-3, is DAGVTQSPTHLIKTRGQQVTLRCSPKSGHDTVSWYQQALGQGPQFIFQYYEEEERQRGNFPDRFSGHQFPNYSSELNVNALLLGDSALYLCASSTGLGTDTQYFGPGTRLTVL.

The CDR3 region has the DNA TGTGCCAGCAGTGAAGGGGGGGCCAGCTACGAGCAGTACTTC. Translated: CASSEGGASYEQYF. The gene calls are TRBV6-1 and TRBJ2-7; D might be TRBD1 or TRBD2, each matching 6 bases. V was pared by 1 base and J by 3 bases, with 10 bases between. Per germline, CDR1 MNHNS and CDR2 SASEGT. This CDR3 has 14 amino acids.

The chain combines TRBV14 with TRBJ2-4; a weak D match, TRBD1 (5 bases). The germline V gene has CDR1 SGHDN and CDR2 FVKESK. The V end was cut by 5 bases, the J end by 6 bases, with 5 bases between. CDR3 size: 11 residues. CDR3 DNA: TGTGCCAGCAGCGGGGCAAACATTCAGTACTTC. Protein product: CASSGANIQYF.

This clonotype was seen a handful of times. This CDR3 is CASRPAQGNEQYF. CDR3 coding DNA: TGTGCCAGCAGGCCGGCACAGGGCAACGAGCAGTACTTC. The chain recombines TRBV6-5 with TRBJ2-7, with D possibly matching TRBD1 (6 bases). Trimming left V 6 bases short and J 5 bases short, with 14 bases between. Germline lookup yields CDR1 MNHEY and CDR2 SVGAGI. The length of the CDR3 is 13 residues.

This clonotype occurred a few times. The rearrangement links TRBV7-9 to TRBJ1-1, with D uncertain. Germline V gives CDR1 SEHNR, CDR2 FQNEAQ (reference sequence). V was cut by 1 base and J by 6 bases, with 9 bases left in between. The CDR3 consists of 13 residues. For the CDR3, the DNA is TGTGCCAGCAGCTTAGGCGTTAGTTCTGAAGCTTTCTTT. Its translation: CASSLGVSSEAFF. Complete variable domain (other parts from reference TRBV7-9 and TRBJ1-1): DTGVSQNPRHKITKRGQNVTFRCDPISEHNRLYWYRQTLGQGPEFLTYFQNEAQLEKSRLLSDRFSAERPKGSFSTLEIQRTEQGDSAMYLCASSLGVSSEAFFGQGTRLTVV.

The rearrangement uses TRBV28 and TRBJ2-3; D gene ambiguous. The length of the CDR3 is 12 residues. V shed 8 bases and J shed 10 bases, with 16 bases lying between them. CDR1 and CDR2 (germline): MDHEN, SYDVKM. The CDR3 nucleotides read TGTGCCAGCCGAACCCCAGGTCAATCGCAGTATTTT. Its protein is CASRTPGQSQYF.

The rearrangement links TRBV7-6 to TRBJ2-2; D is ambiguous. Germline loops: CDR1 SGHVS, CDR2 FNYEAQ. Trimming stripped 3 bases from V and 4 bases from J, with 6 bases between. There are 13 residues in the CDR3. The CDR3 is CASSFRATGELFF. DNA for the CDR3: TGTGCCAGCAGCTTCCGGGCCACCGGGGAGCTGTTTTTT.

The CDR3 here is CSVGLTSGTFGELFF. DNA of the CDR3: TGCAGCGTCGGATTGACTAGCGGGACCTTCGGGGAGCTGTTTTTT. This chain connects TRBV29-1 to TRBJ2-2; 11 bases fit TRBD2. CDR1 is SQVTM and CDR2 is ANQGSEA in the germline V gene. After removal of 6 bases from V and 7 bases from J, the junction contained 10 bases not matched to a gene. The CDR3 runs 15 residues.

This rearrangement joins TRBV7-9 to TRBJ2-3, with TRBD1 matching over 9 bases. J was trimmed by 4 bases and V by 1 base; bases with no gene match: 6. The length of the CDR3 is 16 residues. Germline V gene data show CDR1 as SEHNR and CDR2 as FQNEAQ (reference sequence). The CDR3 DNA is TGTGCCAGCAGCTTAGATCCGGGACAGGGCCCAGATACGCAGTATTTT. This codes for CASSLDPGQGPDTQYF.

The rearrangement joins TRBV4-1 to TRBJ2-2; 11 nucleotides agree with TRBD2. CDR3 length: 16 residues. Germline assignment: CDR1 MGHRA and CDR2 YSYEKL. Losses at the gene ends were 8 bases for V and 5 bases for J; bases not matched to a gene: 10. Here the CDR3 reads CASRSGRAVGTGELFF. As DNA, the CDR3 is TGCGCCAGCCGTAGCGGGAGGGCCGTTGGTACCGGGGAGCTGTTTTTT.

The table lists this clonotype with a few counts. V usage is TRBV6-5 and J usage is TRBJ2-3; a weak D match, TRBD2 (6 bases). V gave up 0 bases and J gave up 0 bases, with 16 bases separating them. CDR1 and CDR2 from the germline V gene are MNHEY and SVGAGI. There are 18 residues in the CDR3. CDR3 DNA: TGTGCCAGCAGTTACTCGAAACTCGGGAGCGGTAGCACAGATACGCAGTATTTT. This sequence encodes CASSYSKLGSGSTDTQYF.

In this sample, this clonotype turned up a few times. Compared with germline, one end of the junction differs, possibly owing to a read error. The V call is TRBV20-1, the J call TRBJ2-5; 10 bases fit TRBD2. The CDR3 contains 14 residues. CDR1 is DFQATT and CDR2 is SNEGSKA in the germline V gene (reference sequence). CDR3 bases: TGCAGTGCTCGAGAGCGGGAGGGCTGGGAGACCCAGTACTTC. Its protein product is CSAREREGWETQYF.

This clonotype was picked up a small number of times. The chain carries TRBV21-1 and TRBJ2-5; TRBD2 reflects the table's D call only, with no check against the DNA. Near its end, the DNA agrees better with TRBJ2-7, so the J call may be wrong. TRBV21-1 corresponds to a pseudogene. CDR3 size: 16 residues. The CDR3 nucleotides are TGTGCCAGCGCCACGAGGGCTCAGGGTAGGGCTCGCGAGCAGTACTTC. This encodes CASATRAQGRAREQYF.

This sequence joins TRBV4-1 and TRBJ2-5, with 10 nucleotides matching TRBD2. In germline, CDR1 is MGHRA, CDR2 YSYEKL. The CDR3 is 15 amino acids. Trimming at V came to 6 bases and at J to 4 bases, leaving 8 bases not matched to a gene. The CDR3 coding sequence is TGCGCCAGCAGTCGGCTAGCGGGAGAGATAGAGACCCAGTACTTC. Residues: CASSRLAGEIETQYF.

The genes are TRBV30 and TRBJ2-3, with D perhaps TRBD1 (6 bases). The CDR3 sequence is 15 residues long. Trimming took off 0 bases at V and 1 base at J, with 11 bases between the two ends. Germline V gives CDR1 GTSNPN, CDR2 SVGIG (reference sequence). The chain's CDR3 is CAWSVNRERTDTQYF. The CDR3 DNA sequence: TGTGCCTGGAGTGTAAACAGGGAGCGCACAGATACGCAGTATTTT.

This clonotype has more than one count but fewer than ten. CDR3 nucleotide sequence: TGTGCCAGCACCTTAGTGAACTATGGCTACACCTTC. It encodes CASTLVNYGYTF. This rearrangement joins TRBV6-6 to TRBJ1-2, with D unclear. The CDR3 has 12 residues. Germline V gives CDR1 MNHNY, CDR2 SVGAGI (reference sequence). V was pared by 7 bases and J by 2 bases, with 8 bases between.

This clonotype was seen more than once but under ten times. The chain combines TRBV7-2 with TRBJ2-3; 7 nucleotides agree with TRBD2. Germline assignment: CDR1 SGHTA and CDR2 FQGNSA. The CDR3 contains 15 residues. V lost 8 bases and J lost 5; bases outside the gene matches: 13. CDR3 bases: TGTGCCAGCGGGGTGGGCGGGAGTGCATTAGATACGCAGTATTTT. Translated, it gives CASGVGGSALDTQYF. The full variable domain, completed using reference TRBV7-2 and TRBJ2-3, is GAGVSQSPSNKVTEKGKDVELRCDPISGHTALYWYRQSLGQGLEFLIYFQGNSAPDKSGLPSDRFSAERTGGSVSTLTIQRTQQEDSAVYLCASGVGGSALDTQYFGPGTRLTVL.

The rearrangement joins TRBV11-3 to TRBJ1-2, with TRBD1 as a possible D gene (5 bases). CDR1 and CDR2 (germline): SGHNT, YENEEA. The CDR3 is 13 residues long. Trimming removed 11 bases from V and 0 bases from J, with 13 bases in between. For the CDR3, the DNA is TGTGCCGCTCGGTGGGACGCTAACTATGGCTACACCTTC. Its protein product is CAARWDANYGYTF.

This chain links TRBV28 with TRBJ1-1, with D unresolved. Looked up from germline, CDR1 is MDHEN and CDR2 is SYDVKM. The CDR3 extends over 13 amino acids. V dropped 8 bases and J dropped 3 bases, with 13 bases sitting between them. The CDR3 nucleotides read TGTGCCAGCGGAGACACGGGATACACTGAAGCTTTCTTT. Protein: CASGDTGYTEAFF.

This clonotype showed up just a few times. J is TRBJ1-1 and V is TRBV28; D is unresolved. V lost 0 bases, J lost 2 bases, and 4 bases lay in between. The CDR3 loop spans 13 amino acids. Germline CDR1 is MDHEN and CDR2 is SYDVKM. The CDR3 DNA follows: TGTGCCAGCAGTTTATGGCGTAACACTGAAGCTTTCTTT. It codes for CASSLWRNTEAFF.

This rearrangement joins TRBV28 to TRBJ1-5, with D possibly being TRBD1 (5 bases). Looked up from germline, CDR1 is MDHEN and CDR2 is SYDVKM. The V gene lost 2 bases and the J gene lost 4 bases, with 9 bases spanning the gap. CDR3 length equals 14 residues. CDR3 loop: CASSLSRVNQPQHF. CDR3 coding DNA: TGTGCCAGCAGTTTAAGCAGGGTTAATCAGCCCCAGCATTTT.